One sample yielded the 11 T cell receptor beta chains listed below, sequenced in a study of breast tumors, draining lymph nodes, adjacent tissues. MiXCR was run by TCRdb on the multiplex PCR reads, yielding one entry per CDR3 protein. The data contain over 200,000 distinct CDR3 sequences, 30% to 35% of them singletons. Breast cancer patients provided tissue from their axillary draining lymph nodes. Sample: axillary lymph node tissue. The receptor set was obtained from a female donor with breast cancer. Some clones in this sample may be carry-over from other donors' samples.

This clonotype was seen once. In DNA, the CDR3 is TGCGCCAGCAGCTTGCAGGGGGGAGCTAACTATGGCTACACCTTC. It translates to CASSLQGGANYGYTF. The chain carries TRBV5-1 and TRBJ1-2; 7 positions match TRBD1. The CDR3 is 15 amino acids. The J segment lost 0 bases and the V segment lost 1 base, leaving 3 bases of the junction unmatched. Germline V lookup: CDR1 SGHRS, CDR2 YFSETQ.

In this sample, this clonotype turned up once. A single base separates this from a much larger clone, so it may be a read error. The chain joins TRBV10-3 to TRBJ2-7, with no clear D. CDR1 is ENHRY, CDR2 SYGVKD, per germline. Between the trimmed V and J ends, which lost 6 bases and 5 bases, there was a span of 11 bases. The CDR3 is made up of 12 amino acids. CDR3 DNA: TGTGCCATCAGACTCAGCGAGGACGAGCAGTACTTC. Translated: CAIRLSEDEQYF.

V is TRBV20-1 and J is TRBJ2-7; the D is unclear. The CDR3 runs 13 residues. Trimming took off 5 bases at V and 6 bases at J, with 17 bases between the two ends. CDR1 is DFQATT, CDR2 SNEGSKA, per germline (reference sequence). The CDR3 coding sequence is TGCAGTGCTGGTAACGTAGTGAGCCGCGAGCAGTACTTC. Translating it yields CSAGNVVSREQYF.

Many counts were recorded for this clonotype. In nucleotides, the CDR3 is TGCAGTGCTAGGTTAGGGGGCAGACCCTACGAGCAGTACTTC. This encodes CSARLGGRPYEQYF. The chain has TRBV20-1 and TRBJ2-7; 7 nucleotides align to TRBD1. The germline V gene has CDR1 DFQATT and CDR2 SNEGSKA (reference sequence). There are 14 residues in the CDR3. V lost 3 bases and J lost 2; bases outside the gene matches: 7.

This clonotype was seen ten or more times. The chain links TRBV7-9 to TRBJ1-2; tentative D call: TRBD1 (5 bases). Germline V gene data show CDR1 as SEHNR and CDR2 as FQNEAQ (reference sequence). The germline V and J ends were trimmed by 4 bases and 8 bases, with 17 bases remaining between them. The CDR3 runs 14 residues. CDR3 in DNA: TGTGCCAGCAGCTCCGGGACCGGGAGATTCGGCTACACCTTC. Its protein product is CASSSGTGRFGYTF.

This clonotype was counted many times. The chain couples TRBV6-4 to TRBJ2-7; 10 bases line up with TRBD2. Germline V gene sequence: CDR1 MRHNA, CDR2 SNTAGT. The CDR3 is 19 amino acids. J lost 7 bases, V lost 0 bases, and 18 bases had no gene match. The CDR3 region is CASSDSQRGGLLIRREQYF. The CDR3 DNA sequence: TGTGCCAGCAGTGACTCCCAGCGGGGGGGCTTGTTAATCCGACGGGAGCAGTACTTC.

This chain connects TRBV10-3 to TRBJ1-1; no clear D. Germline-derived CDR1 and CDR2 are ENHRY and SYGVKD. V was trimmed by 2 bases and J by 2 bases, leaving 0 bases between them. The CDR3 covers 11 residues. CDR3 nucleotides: TGTGCCATCAGTGAGAACACTGAAGCTTTCTTT. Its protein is CAISENTEAFF.

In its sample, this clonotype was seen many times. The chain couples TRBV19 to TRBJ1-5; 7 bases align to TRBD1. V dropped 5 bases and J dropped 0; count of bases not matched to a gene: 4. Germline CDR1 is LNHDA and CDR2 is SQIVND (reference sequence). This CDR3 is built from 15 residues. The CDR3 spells CASSDRQGSNQPQHF. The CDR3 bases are TGTGCCAGTAGTGACAGACAGGGTAGCAATCAGCCCCAGCATTTT.

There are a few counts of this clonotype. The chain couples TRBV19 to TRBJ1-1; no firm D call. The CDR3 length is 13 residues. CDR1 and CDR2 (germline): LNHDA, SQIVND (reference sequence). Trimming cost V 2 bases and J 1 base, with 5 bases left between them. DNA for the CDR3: TGTGCCAGTAGTATAAGCAGGAACACTGAAGCTTTCTTT. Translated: CASSISRNTEAFF.

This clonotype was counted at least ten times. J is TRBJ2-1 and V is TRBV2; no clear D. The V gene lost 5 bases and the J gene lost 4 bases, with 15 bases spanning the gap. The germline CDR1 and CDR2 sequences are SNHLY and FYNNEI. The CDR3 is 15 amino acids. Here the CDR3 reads CASSTIGGEYNEQFF. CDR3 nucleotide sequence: TGTGCCAGCAGTACAATAGGTGGAGAGTACAATGAGCAGTTCTTC.

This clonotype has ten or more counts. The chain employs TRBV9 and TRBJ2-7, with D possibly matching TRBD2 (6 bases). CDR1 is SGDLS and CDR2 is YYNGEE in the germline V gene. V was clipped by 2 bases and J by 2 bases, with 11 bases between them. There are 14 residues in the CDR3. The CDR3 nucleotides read TGTGCCAGCAGCGTTGGAGGGTTTACCTACGAGCAGTACTTC. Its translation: CASSVGGFTYEQYF.